The 20 T cell receptor beta chains reported below all come from one sample, sequenced in a study of T cells in Graves' hyperthyroidism and ophthalmopathy. Amplified TCR beta CDR3 regions came from RNA transcripts. Researchers ran a first-round RT-PCR on the TCR CDR3 using the HTBI primer set. TCRdb re-derived calls from the multiplex PCR reads in MiXCR, one entry per CDR3 protein. The data show about 500,000 distinct CDR3 sequences, roughly a sixth seen once. Sequenced sample: blood. All receptors derive from a woman between 18 and 29 years old with Graves' ophthalmopathy.

The chain has TRBV28 and TRBJ1-3; D might be TRBD1 (6 bases). V lost 6 bases and J 0 bases, leaving 9 bases between the germline ends. The CDR3 totals 14 residues. Germline loops: CDR1 MDHEN, CDR2 SYDVKM. The DNA of the CDR3 is TGTGCCAGCAGGCTGACAGGCTCTGGAAACACCATATATTTT. Translating it yields CASRLTGSGNTIYF.

V is TRBV4-2 and J is TRBJ2-2; tentatively, D is TRBD1 or TRBD2 (5 bases each). Trimming took 1 base from V and 4 from J, leaving 13 bases between them. The CDR3 consists of 16 residues. CDR1 and CDR2 from the germline V gene are LGHNA and YNFKEQ. CDR3 in amino acids: CASSQGMGRVTGELFF. In DNA form, the CDR3 reads TGTGCCAGCAGCCAAGGGATGGGGCGGGTCACCGGGGAGCTGTTTTTT.

This clonotype was recorded many times. The CDR3 region is CASSFQEFYEQYF. CDR3 nucleotides: TGTGCCAGCAGTTTTCAAGAGTTCTACGAGCAGTACTTC. The rearrangement joins TRBV28 to TRBJ2-7; D is unresolved. V was clipped by 3 bases and J by 3 bases, with 9 bases between them. Germline CDR1 MDHEN, CDR2 SYDVKM. The CDR3 loop spans 13 amino acids.

In its sample, this clonotype was seen many times. This rearrangement joins TRBV5-1 to TRBJ2-3; D may be TRBD2 (6 bases). The CDR3 runs to 15 residues. The V gene's germline CDR1 is SGHRS and CDR2 YFSETQ. Trimming pared 1 base from V and 0 bases from J, leaving 9 bases between. The CDR3 protein is CASSLSGPSTDTQYF. CDR3 DNA: TGCGCCAGCAGCTTGAGCGGGCCAAGCACAGATACGCAGTATTTT.

This clonotype was observed many times. V is TRBV12-3 or TRBV12-4 and J is TRBJ2-1, with 14 bases aligning to TRBD2. After removal of 5 bases from V and 6 bases from J, the junction contained 9 bases not matched to a gene. The CDR3 length is 17 residues. Here the CDR3 reads CASSPDPGLAGGNEQFF. The CDR3 DNA follows: TGTGCCAGCAGTCCAGACCCAGGACTAGCGGGAGGCAATGAGCAGTTCTTC.

This clonotype appeared a few times. The rearrangement uses TRBV20-1 and TRBJ2-7; 7 bases map to TRBD1. In germline, CDR1 is DFQATT, CDR2 SNEGSKA (reference sequence). There are 14 residues in the CDR3. The junction had 7 bases not matched to a gene; V was cut back by 1 base and J by 4 bases. The CDR3 coding sequence is TGCAGTGCTAGAGTTATCGGACAGGCGTACGAGCAGTACTTC. Amino acid sequence: CSARVIGQAYEQYF.

The chain carries TRBV4-1 and TRBJ1-5, with a tentative D call TRBD1 (5 bases). Germline V CDR1 and CDR2: MGHRA, YSYEKL. The length of the CDR3 is 17 residues. V lost 0 bases to trimming and J lost 2 bases, with 14 bases between them. The CDR3 is CASSQEARREGNQPQHF. The CDR3 nucleotides read TGCGCCAGCAGCCAAGAAGCCCGCAGGGAGGGCAATCAGCCCCAGCATTTT.

This clonotype appeared many times. The gene calls are TRBV20-1 and TRBJ2-3; 8 bases are a match to TRBD1. Germline values: CDR1 DFQATT, CDR2 SNEGSKA (reference sequence). This CDR3 is 15 amino acids long. V lost 5 bases and J lost 1; bases outside the gene matches: 8. The chain's CDR3 is CSAALGTGRTDTQYF. The CDR3 nucleotides are TGCAGTGCTGCCCTAGGGACAGGACGCACAGATACGCAGTATTTT.

The chain employs TRBV4-1 and TRBJ2-5; 11 bases match TRBD1. The CDR3 totals 16 residues. Germline assignment: CDR1 MGHRA and CDR2 YSYEKL. Losses at the gene ends were 4 bases for V and 5 bases for J; bases not matched to a gene: 9. The CDR3 loop reads CASSLPDRGRLETQYF. The CDR3 bases are TGCGCCAGCAGCCTTCCGGACAGGGGGCGGCTTGAGACCCAGTACTTC.

This clonotype was detected a few times. V and J are TRBV20-1 and TRBJ2-7; 14 bases fit TRBD2. Germline trimming cut 7 bases from V and 4 bases from J; bases unmatched to any gene: 6. Germline V gene data show CDR1 as DFQATT and CDR2 as SNEGSKA (reference sequence). This CDR3 region has 14 residues. The CDR3 sequence is CSDTGLAGVYEQYF. CDR3 DNA sequence: TGCAGTGATACGGGACTAGCGGGAGTTTACGAGCAGTACTTC.

This clonotype was counted a few times. This chain joins TRBV7-8 and TRBJ1-2, with TRBD1 matching 7 bases. CDR3 length: 16 amino acids. J was trimmed by 3 bases and V by 5 bases; bases with no gene match: 12. The V gene's germline CDR1 is SGHVS and CDR2 FQNEAQ. CDR3 sequence reads: CASSRTPGQPDYGYTF. The CDR3 bases are TGTGCCAGCAGCCGCACTCCGGGACAGCCAGACTATGGCTACACCTTC.

This clonotype was seen more than once but under ten times. The V and J genes are TRBV9 and TRBJ2-7; D unresolved. The CDR3 runs to 14 residues. CDR1 and CDR2 from the germline V gene are SGDLS and YYNGEE. V lost 2 bases and J lost 3, with 12 bases in between. CDR3 residues: CASSVGVEIYEQYF. DNA of the CDR3: TGTGCCAGCAGCGTTGGGGTGGAAATCTACGAGCAGTACTTC.

V is TRBV2 and J is TRBJ1-4; possible D gene TRBD1, 5 bases. V shed 9 bases and J shed 11 bases, with 16 bases lying between them. This CDR3 contains 12 residues. The germline gives CDR1 SNHLY, CDR2 FYNNEI. CDR3 in DNA: TGTGCCAGTTTTGGGGGTTCCTGGAAACTGTTTTTT. Its protein is CASFGGSWKLFF.

This chain connects TRBV19 to TRBJ2-1; D is possibly TRBD2 (5 bases). Deletions cut 6 bases from V and 1 base from J, with 10 bases between. Germline CDR1 is LNHDA and CDR2 is SQIVND (reference sequence). This CDR3 region has 14 residues. The CDR3: CASSWTDSYNEQFF. The CDR3 DNA is TGTGCCAGTAGCTGGACTGATTCCTACAATGAGCAGTTCTTC.

Written as DNA, the CDR3 is TGTGCCAGCAGCTTATTCGGCAGCTACACTGAAGCTTTCTTT. Amino acid sequence: CASSLFGSYTEAFF. This chain joins TRBV7-3 and TRBJ1-1; D not certain. The CDR3 contains 14 residues. Germline V CDR1 and CDR2: SGHTA, FQGTGA. V was trimmed by 2 bases and J by 3 bases, leaving 10 bases between them.

The gene calls are TRBV14 and TRBJ2-5; D might be TRBD1 (6 bases). Trimming removed 4 bases at V and 3 bases at J, with 15 bases between. This CDR3 spans 15 amino acids. CDR1 SGHDN and CDR2 FVKESK come from the germline V gene. CDR3 residues: CASSPNRAFEETQYF. CDR3 nucleotide sequence: TGTGCCAGCAGCCCGAACAGGGCGTTTGAAGAGACCCAGTACTTC.

This clonotype was counted many times. This chain connects TRBV7-8 to TRBJ2-7; D uncertain. CDR1 is SGHVS, CDR2 FQNEAQ, per germline. The V gene lost 1 base and the J gene lost 9 bases, with 7 bases spanning the gap. This CDR3 has 11 amino acids. The CDR3: CASSLDSGQYF. Written as DNA, the CDR3 is TGTGCCAGCAGCTTAGATTCGGGGCAGTACTTC.

This clonotype was picked up a small number of times. The rearrangement links TRBV18 to TRBJ1-6; D possibly corresponds to TRBD1 (5 bases). V lost 8 bases, J lost 7 bases, and 18 bases lay in between. The CDR3 length is 15 residues. Germline V gives CDR1 KGHSH, CDR2 LQKENI. CDR3 bases: TGTGCCAGCCCGTTCACCGGGACTGCAAATTCACCCCTCCACTTT. This codes for CASPFTGTANSPLHF.

This clonotype was recorded at least ten times. This chain joins TRBV11-3 and TRBJ2-3; D gene uncertain. Trimming stripped 1 base from V and 4 bases from J, with 15 bases between. The CDR3 runs to 16 residues. In germline, CDR1 is SGHNT, CDR2 YENEEA. CDR3 sequence: CASSLGPRASSDTQYF. The CDR3 DNA reads as TGTGCCAGCAGCTTAGGTCCCAGAGCATCATCAGATACGCAGTATTTT.

The sample holds many counts of this clonotype. The chain has TRBV28 and TRBJ1-2; D call uncertain. The CDR3 loop spans 14 amino acids. Germline assignment: CDR1 MDHEN and CDR2 SYDVKM. V was trimmed by 8 bases and J by 8 bases, leaving 21 bases between them. The CDR3 reads CASGLGLGFGGYTF. The CDR3 coding sequence is TGTGCCAGCGGGTTGGGTCTAGGCTTCGGCGGCTACACCTTC.